The subject of this entry is one T cell receptor beta chain. What it binds is not known. Treatment described: 15 to 20 received Ad26.COV2.S at low or high dose, single or two shots; 5 received placebo; per-sample allocation not given. Following the first vaccine or placebo injection, samples were taken on day 63. Ad26.COV2.S expressed prefusion-stabilized spike from the original Wuhan strain. The germline V gene has CDR1 LNHDA and CDR2 SQIVND (reference sequence). The CDR3 sequence is 15 residues long. V was pared by 3 bases and J by 6 bases, with 14 bases between. The record originates from a study of Ad26.COV2.S vaccination and SARS-CoV-2 variants. Study as a whole: Within the COV1001 Ad26.COV2.S trial arm, the donor was enrolled.

Study results and caveats: Spike-specific TCR breadth in vaccine recipients exceeded that seen in placebo recipients. Non-spike TCR breadth was similar in vaccine and placebo recipients.

The assay was immunoSEQ multiplex PCR, and TCRdb's table has in-frame clones only and misses some. Among some 420,000 clones listed, approximately 90% were seen once. This TCR came from a person aged 18 to 59 who received the Ad26.COV2.S COVID-19 vaccine or a placebo. The gene calls are TRBV19 and TRBJ2-2; the D gene could be TRBD1 or TRBD2 (5 bases each). The material was peripheral blood, obtained in a trial of Ad26.COV2.S vaccine versus placebo. CDR3: CASSIRGQGPGELFF. In DNA form, the CDR3 reads TGTGCCAGTAGTATTCGGGGCCAGGGCCCCGGGGAGCTGTTTTTT.